The present TCR beta chain was sequenced within a study of blood T cell repertoires in COVID-19. Study details: Samples representing acute and convalescent COVID-19 were sourced from the United States, Italy and Spain. Sources were T cells, B-cell-depleted T cells, or PBMCs; the material itself was cDNA or gDNA.

Under the authors' procedure: Nucleated cell counts were estimated from reference gene primer amplification. Data came from immunoSEQ multiplex PCR; TCRdb stores just in-frame clones and leaves some out. The DNA was the basis for D and trimming; V, J and clone size are from that table. This sample has 180,000 or so clones, with roughly 86% found just once. This CDR3 is 17 amino acids long. The material sequenced was peripheral blood. The chain has TRBV21-1 and TRBJ2-3; the DNA was not used to check the table's D call, TRBD1. TRBV21-1 is a listed pseudogene. This TCR was sampled from a man in his forties with active or convalescent COVID-19. The CDR3: CASSQAATDRGTDTQYF. For the CDR3, the DNA is TGTGCCAGCAGCCAAGCGGCTACGGACAGGGGCACAGATACGCAGTATTTT.